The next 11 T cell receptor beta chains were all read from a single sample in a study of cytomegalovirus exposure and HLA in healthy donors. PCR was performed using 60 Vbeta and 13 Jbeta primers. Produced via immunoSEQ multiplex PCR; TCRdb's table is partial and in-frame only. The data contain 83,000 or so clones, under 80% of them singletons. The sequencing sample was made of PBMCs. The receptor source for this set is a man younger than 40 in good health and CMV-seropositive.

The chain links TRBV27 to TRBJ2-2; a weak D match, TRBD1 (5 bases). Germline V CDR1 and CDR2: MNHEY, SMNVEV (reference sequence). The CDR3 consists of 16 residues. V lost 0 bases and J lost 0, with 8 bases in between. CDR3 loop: CASSLSSRANTGELFF. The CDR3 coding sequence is TGTGCCAGCAGTTTATCGTCCAGGGCGAACACCGGGGAGCTGTTTTTT.

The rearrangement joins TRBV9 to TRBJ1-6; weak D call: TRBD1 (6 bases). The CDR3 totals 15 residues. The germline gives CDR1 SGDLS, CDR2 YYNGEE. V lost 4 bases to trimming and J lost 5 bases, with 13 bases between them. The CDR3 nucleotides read TGTGCCAGCAGCCCACTGGACAGCAATAATTCACCCCTCCACTTT. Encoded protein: CASSPLDSNNSPLHF.

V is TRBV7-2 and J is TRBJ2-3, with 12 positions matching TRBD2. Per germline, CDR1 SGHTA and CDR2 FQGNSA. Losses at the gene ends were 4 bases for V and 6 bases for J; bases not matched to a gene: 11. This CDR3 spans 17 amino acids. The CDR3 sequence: CASSSPLAGGPRDTQYF. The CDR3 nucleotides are TGTGCCAGCAGCTCTCCCCTAGCGGGGGGGCCAAGGGATACGCAGTATTTT.

CDR3 residues: CASSYSSTSGARTQYF. The CDR3 DNA is TGTGCCAGCAGTTATAGCTCGACTAGCGGGGCGCGGACCCAGTACTTC. V is TRBV27 and J is TRBJ2-5; 11 bases line up with TRBD2. The CDR3 is 16 residues long. Germline loops: CDR1 MNHEY, CDR2 SMNVEV (reference sequence). V gave up 4 bases and J gave up 7 bases; unmatched junction bases: 11.

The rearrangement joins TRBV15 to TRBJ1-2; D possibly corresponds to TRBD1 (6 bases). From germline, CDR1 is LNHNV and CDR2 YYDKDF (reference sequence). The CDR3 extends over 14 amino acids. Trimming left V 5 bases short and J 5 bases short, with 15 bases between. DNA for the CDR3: TGTGCCACCAGCCAGGACAGAGAATCATATGGCTACACCTTC. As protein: CATSQDRESYGYTF.

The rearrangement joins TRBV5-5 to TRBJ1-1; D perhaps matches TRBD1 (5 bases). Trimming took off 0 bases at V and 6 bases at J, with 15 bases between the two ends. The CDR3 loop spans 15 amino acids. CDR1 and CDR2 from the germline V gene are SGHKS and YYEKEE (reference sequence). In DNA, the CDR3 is TGTGCCAGCAGCTTGGTTAGGGGCGGTCTGGCTGAAGCTTTCTTT. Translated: CASSLVRGGLAEAFF.

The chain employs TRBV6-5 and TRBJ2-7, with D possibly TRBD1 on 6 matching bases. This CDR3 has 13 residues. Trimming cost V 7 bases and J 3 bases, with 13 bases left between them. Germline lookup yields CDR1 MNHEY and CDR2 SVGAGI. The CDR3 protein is CASKHRDRYEQYF. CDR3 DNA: TGTGCCAGCAAACACAGGGATCGCTACGAGCAGTACTTC.

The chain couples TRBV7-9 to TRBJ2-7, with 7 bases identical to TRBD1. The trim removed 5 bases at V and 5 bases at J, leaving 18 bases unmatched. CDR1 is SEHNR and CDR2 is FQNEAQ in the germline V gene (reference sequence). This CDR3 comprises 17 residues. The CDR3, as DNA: TGTGCCAGCAGCCCTAGGACAGGCCGGGTTTATGAGGACGAGCAGTACTTC. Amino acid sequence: CASSPRTGRVYEDEQYF.

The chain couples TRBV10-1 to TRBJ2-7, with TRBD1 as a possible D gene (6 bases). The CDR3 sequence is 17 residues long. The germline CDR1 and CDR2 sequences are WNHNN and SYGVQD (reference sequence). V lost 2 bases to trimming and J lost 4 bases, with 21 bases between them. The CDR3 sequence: CASSEGQGDRTDYEQYF. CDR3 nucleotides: TGCGCCAGCAGTGAGGGGCAGGGCGACAGGACGGATTACGAGCAGTACTTC.

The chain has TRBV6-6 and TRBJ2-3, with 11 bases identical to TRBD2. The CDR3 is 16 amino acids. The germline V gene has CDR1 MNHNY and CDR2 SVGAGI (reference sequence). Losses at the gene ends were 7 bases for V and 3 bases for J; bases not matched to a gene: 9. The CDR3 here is CASIHEGLAETDTQYF. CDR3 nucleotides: TGTGCCAGCATCCACGAGGGACTAGCGGAAACAGATACGCAGTATTTT.

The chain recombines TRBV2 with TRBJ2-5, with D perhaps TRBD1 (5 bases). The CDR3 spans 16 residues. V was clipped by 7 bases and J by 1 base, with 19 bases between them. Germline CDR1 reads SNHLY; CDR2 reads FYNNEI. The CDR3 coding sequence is TGTGCCAGCACACGGACAACGCCATCGCCCCAAGAGACCCAGTACTTC. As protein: CASTRTTPSPQETQYF.